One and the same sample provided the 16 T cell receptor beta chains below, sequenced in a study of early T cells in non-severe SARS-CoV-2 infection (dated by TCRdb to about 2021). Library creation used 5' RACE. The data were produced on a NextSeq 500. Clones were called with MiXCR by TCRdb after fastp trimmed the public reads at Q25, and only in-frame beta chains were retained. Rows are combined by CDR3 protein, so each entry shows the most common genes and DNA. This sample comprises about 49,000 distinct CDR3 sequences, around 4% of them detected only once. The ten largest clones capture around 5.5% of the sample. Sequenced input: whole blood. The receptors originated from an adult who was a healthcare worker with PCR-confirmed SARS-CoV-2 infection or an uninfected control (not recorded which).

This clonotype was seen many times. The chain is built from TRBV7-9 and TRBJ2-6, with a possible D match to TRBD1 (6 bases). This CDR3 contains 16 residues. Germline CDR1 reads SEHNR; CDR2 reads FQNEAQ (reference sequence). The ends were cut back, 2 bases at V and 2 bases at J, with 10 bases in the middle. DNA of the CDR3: TGTGCCAGCAGCTTATTTGAGGGGGCTGGGGCCAACGTCCTGACTTTC. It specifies CASSLFEGAGANVLTF. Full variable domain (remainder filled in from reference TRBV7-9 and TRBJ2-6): DTGVSQNPRHKITKRGQNVTFRCDPISEHNRLYWYRQTLGQGPEFLTYFQNEAQLEKSRLLSDRFSAERPKGSFSTLEIQRTEQGDSAMYLCASSLFEGAGANVLTFGAGSRLTVL.

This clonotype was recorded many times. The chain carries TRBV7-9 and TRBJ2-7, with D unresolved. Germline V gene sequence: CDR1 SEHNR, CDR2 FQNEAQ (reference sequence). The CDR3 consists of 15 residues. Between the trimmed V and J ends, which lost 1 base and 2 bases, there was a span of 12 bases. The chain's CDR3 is CASSLGPVTPYEQYF. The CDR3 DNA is TGTGCCAGCAGCTTAGGCCCCGTGACTCCCTACGAGCAGTACTTC.

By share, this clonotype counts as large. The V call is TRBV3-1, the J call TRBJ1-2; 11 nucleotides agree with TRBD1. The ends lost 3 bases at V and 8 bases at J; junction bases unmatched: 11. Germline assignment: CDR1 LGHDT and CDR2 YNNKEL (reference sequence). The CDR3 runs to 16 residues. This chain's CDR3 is CASSHGTGGISRGYTF. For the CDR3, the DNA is TGTGCCAGCAGCCACGGGACAGGGGGAATTTCAAGGGGCTACACCTTC.

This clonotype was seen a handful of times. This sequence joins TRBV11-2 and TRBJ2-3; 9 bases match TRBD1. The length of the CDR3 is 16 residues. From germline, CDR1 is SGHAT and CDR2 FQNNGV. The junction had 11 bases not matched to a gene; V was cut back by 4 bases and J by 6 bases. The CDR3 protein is CASSSIRTGELDTQYF. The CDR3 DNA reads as TGTGCCAGCAGCTCGATTAGGACAGGGGAGTTGGATACGCAGTATTTT.

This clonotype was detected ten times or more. The CDR3 coding sequence is TGTGCCAGCAGTTACGGGGGCCCAGGCACAGATACGCAGTATTTT. Amino acid sequence: CASSYGGPGTDTQYF. The rearrangement joins TRBV6-5 to TRBJ2-3, with a possible D match to TRBD1 (6 bases). Trimming took off 2 bases at V and 1 base at J, with 10 bases between the two ends. Germline lookup yields CDR1 MNHEY and CDR2 SVGAGI. CDR3 length equals 15 residues.

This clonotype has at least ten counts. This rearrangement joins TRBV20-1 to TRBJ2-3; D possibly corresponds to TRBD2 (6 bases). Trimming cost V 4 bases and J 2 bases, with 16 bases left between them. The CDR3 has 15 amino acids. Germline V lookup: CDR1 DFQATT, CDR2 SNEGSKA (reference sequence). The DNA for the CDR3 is TGCAGTGCTACAGATTCGGGGAGGTCCACAGATACGCAGTATTTT. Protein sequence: CSATDSGRSTDTQYF.

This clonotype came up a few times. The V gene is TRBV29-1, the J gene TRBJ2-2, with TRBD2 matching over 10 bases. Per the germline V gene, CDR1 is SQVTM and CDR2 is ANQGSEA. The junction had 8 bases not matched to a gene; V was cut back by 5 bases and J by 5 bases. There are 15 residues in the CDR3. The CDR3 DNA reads TGCAGCGTTTCCCCCTCTAGCGGGAGTACCGGGGAGCTGTTTTTT. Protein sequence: CSVSPSSGSTGELFF.

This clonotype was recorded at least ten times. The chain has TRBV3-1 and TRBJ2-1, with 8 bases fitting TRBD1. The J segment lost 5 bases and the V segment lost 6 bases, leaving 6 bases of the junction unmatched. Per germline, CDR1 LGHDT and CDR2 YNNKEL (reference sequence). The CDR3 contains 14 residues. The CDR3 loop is CASRIDRGDNEQFF. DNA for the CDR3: TGTGCCAGCAGGATCGACAGGGGCGACAATGAGCAGTTCTTC.

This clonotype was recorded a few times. The CDR3 spells CAASSGNTIYF. The DNA for the CDR3 is TGTGCGGCGAGCTCTGGAAACACCATATATTTT. The chain is built from TRBV12-3 or TRBV12-4 and TRBJ1-3; no clear D. The length of the CDR3 is 11 residues.

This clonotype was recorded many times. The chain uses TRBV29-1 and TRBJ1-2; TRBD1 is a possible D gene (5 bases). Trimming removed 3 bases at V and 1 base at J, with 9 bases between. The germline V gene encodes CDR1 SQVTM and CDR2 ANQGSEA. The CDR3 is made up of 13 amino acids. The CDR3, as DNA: TGCAGCGTTGATACGGGACGTAACTATGGCTACACCTTC. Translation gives CSVDTGRNYGYTF.

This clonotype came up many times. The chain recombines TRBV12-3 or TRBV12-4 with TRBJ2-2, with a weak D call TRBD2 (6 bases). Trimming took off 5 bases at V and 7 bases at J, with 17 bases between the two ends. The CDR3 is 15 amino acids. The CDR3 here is CASSLDAGRVGELFF. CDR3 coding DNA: TGTGCCAGCAGTCTAGACGCGGGACGGGTCGGGGAGCTGTTTTTT.

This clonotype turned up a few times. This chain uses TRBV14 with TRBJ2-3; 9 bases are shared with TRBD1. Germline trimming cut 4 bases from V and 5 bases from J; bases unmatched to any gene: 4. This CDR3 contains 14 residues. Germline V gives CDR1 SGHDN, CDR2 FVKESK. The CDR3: CASSPQGAGDTQYF. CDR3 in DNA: TGTGCCAGCAGCCCACAGGGGGCCGGAGATACGCAGTATTTT.

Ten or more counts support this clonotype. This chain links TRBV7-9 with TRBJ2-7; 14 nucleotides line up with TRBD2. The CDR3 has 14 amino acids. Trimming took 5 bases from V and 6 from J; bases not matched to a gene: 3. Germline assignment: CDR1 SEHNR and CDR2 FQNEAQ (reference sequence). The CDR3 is CASSPGTSGGEQYF. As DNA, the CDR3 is TGTGCCAGCAGCCCAGGGACTAGCGGGGGCGAGCAGTACTTC.

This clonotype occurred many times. The CDR3 DNA reads TGTGCCAGCAGCCCAGGACAGAGAATCAATCAGCCCCAGCATTTT. Its protein product is CASSPGQRINQPQHF. The chain is built from TRBV5-8 and TRBJ1-5; possible D gene TRBD1, 6 bases. Germline-derived CDR1 and CDR2 are SGHTS and YDEGEE. V lost 4 bases, J lost 3 bases, and 14 bases lay in between. This CDR3 is built from 15 residues.

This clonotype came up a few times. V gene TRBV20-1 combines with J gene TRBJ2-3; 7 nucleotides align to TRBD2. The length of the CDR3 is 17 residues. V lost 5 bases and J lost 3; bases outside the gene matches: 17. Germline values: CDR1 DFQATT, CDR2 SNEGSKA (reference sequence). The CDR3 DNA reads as TGCAGTGCTCCATCATCCGGAGGGAGGGAGAGGACAGATACGCAGTATTTT. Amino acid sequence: CSAPSSGGRERTDTQYF.

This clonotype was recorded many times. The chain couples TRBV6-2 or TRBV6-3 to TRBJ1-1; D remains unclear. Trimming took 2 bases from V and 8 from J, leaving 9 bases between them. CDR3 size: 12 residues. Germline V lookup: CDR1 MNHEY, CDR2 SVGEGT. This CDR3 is CASSYAVGEAFF. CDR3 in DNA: TGTGCCAGCAGTTACGCAGTAGGCGAAGCTTTCTTT.